The 18 T cell receptor beta chains listed next were all sequenced from one sample in a study of T cell responses to AZD1222 COVID-19 vaccine. Using immunoSEQ multiplex PCR, the repertoire was profiled, and TCRdb retains in-frame clones only, with some absent. Found here are 88,000 or so clones, 75% to 90% of them singletons; the top ten hold over 2%. The starting material was peripheral blood, obtained on day 0 of AZD1222 vaccination. These receptors all come from an adult in good health.

A single count supports this clone. The chain couples TRBV29-1 to TRBJ2-5; the D gene could be TRBD1 or TRBD2 (5 bases each). This CDR3 is 12 amino acids long. Germline V gives CDR1 SQVTM, CDR2 ANQGSEA. DNA of the CDR3: TGCAGTTCCTGGGACGGCGAAGAGACCCAGTACTTC. Protein: CSSWDGEETQYF.

This CDR3 reads CASSLAGEDTQYF. The DNA for the CDR3 is TGCGCCAGCAGCCTGGCAGGGGAGGATACGCAGTATTTT. This sequence joins TRBV5-1 and TRBJ2-3, with D maybe TRBD1 (6 bases). CDR1 and CDR2 (germline): SGHRS, YFSETQ. The V end lost 4 bases, the J end lost 6 bases, and 12 bases lay between the germline ends. The CDR3 loop spans 13 amino acids.

Remarks on this clone: A junction end diverges from the germline sequence, so it may reflect a read error. V gene TRBV7-7 combines with J gene TRBJ2-5; tentative D call: TRBD2 (6 bases). The CDR3 contains 15 residues. CDR1 and CDR2 (germline): SSHAT, FNYEAQ (reference sequence). The CDR3 bases are TGTGCTAGCAGCTTAGGAGGGACGAGGCAAGAGACCCAGTACTTC. It yields the protein CASSLGGTRQETQYF. Full variable domain (remainder filled in from reference TRBV7-7 and TRBJ2-5): GAGVSQSPRYKVTKRGQDVTLRCDPISSHATLYWYQQALGQGPEFLTYFNYEAQPDKSGLPSDRFSAERPEGSISTLTIQRTEQRDSAMYRCASSLGGTRQETQYFGPGTRLLVL.

The V gene is TRBV6-2 or TRBV6-3, the J gene TRBJ2-1; 7 bases are a match to TRBD2. V was pared by 2 bases and J by 6 bases, with 4 bases of the junction left unmatched. The CDR3 sequence is 14 residues long. Germline V CDR1 and CDR2: MNHEY, SVGEGT. CDR3 loop: CASSYAGVSNEQFF. The DNA of the CDR3 is TGTGCCAGCAGTTACGCGGGAGTGAGCAATGAGCAGTTCTTC.

This clone was picked up one time. CDR3 coding DNA: TGTGCCAGCAGCCTCCTCCGGGACAGGCTCACCGGGGAGCTGTTTTTT. Translating it yields CASSLLRDRLTGELFF. The chain combines TRBV3-1 (or the pseudogene TRBV3-2) with TRBJ2-2; 8 bases fit TRBD1. J was trimmed by 4 bases and V by 4 bases; bases with no gene match: 8. The germline gives CDR1 LGHDT, CDR2 YNNKEL (reference sequence). CDR3 length equals 16 residues.

V is TRBV18 and J is TRBJ1-5; 7 bases agree with TRBD1. The CDR3 has 14 amino acids. From germline, CDR1 is KGHSH and CDR2 LQKENI. J gave up 7 bases and V 3 bases, and 6 bases lay outside the gene matches. The CDR3 is CASSPEPQGQPQHF. CDR3 nucleotide sequence: TGTGCCAGCTCACCGGAGCCACAGGGGCAGCCCCAGCATTTT. Full variable domain (outside the CDR3, taken from reference TRBV18 and TRBJ1-5): NAGVMQNPRHLVRRRGQEARLRCSPMKGHSHVYWYRQLPEEGLKFMVYLQKENIIDESGMPKERFSAEFPKEGPSILRIQQVVRGDSAAYFCASSPEPQGQPQHFGDGTRLSIL.

J is TRBJ1-4 and V is TRBV11-1; TRBD1 matches at 11 bases. The CDR3 is 16 amino acids. The junction had 5 bases not matched to a gene; V was cut back by 5 bases and J by 3 bases. Germline CDR1 reads SGHAT; CDR2 reads FQDESV (reference sequence). In nucleotides, the CDR3 is TGTGCCAGCAGCGAGGGACAGGGGGAATCTAATGAAAAACTGTTTTTT. This sequence encodes CASSEGQGESNEKLFF.

The rearrangement joins TRBV5-1 to TRBJ2-2, with a tentative D call TRBD2 (5 bases). This CDR3 spans 15 amino acids. Trimming left V 1 base short and J 1 base short, with 8 bases between. Germline lookup yields CDR1 SGHRS and CDR2 YFSETQ. The CDR3 coding sequence is TGCGCCAGCAGCTTGTCGGCGGGGAACACCGGGGAGCTGTTTTTT. Translated: CASSLSAGNTGELFF.

This chain links TRBV7-8 with TRBJ2-3; 7 bases match TRBD2. Germline CDR1 reads SGHVS; CDR2 reads FQNEAQ. The CDR3 is made up of 16 amino acids. V lost 1 base, J lost 2 bases, and 6 bases stayed unmatched. CDR3 sequence: CASSLEGGGNTDTQYF. In DNA, the CDR3 is TGTGCCAGCAGCTTAGAGGGCGGGGGAAACACAGATACGCAGTATTTT.

The gene calls are TRBV7-9 and TRBJ1-2; D is uncertain. Trimming pared 5 bases from V and 6 bases from J, leaving 10 bases between. Germline V gives CDR1 SEHNR, CDR2 FQNEAQ (reference sequence). The CDR3 has 12 amino acids. For the CDR3, the DNA is TGTGCCAGCAGCCCTGGCGGGGATGGCTACACCTTC. Encoded protein: CASSPGGDGYTF.

This rearrangement joins TRBV18 to TRBJ1-1, with a weak D call TRBD1 (5 bases). The germline V gene encodes CDR1 KGHSH and CDR2 LQKENI. The CDR3 contains 14 residues. V was pared by 1 base and J by 0 bases, with 6 bases between. The CDR3 protein is CASSPQGVNTEAFF. For the CDR3, the DNA is TGTGCCAGCTCACCACAAGGGGTGAACACTGAAGCTTTCTTT. The full variable domain, in which reference TRBV18 and TRBJ1-1 provide the parts outside the CDR3, is NAGVMQNPRHLVRRRGQEARLRCSPMKGHSHVYWYRQLPEEGLKFMVYLQKENIIDESGMPKERFSAEFPKEGPSILRIQQVVRGDSAAYFCASSPQGVNTEAFFGQGTRLTVV.

Written as DNA, the CDR3 is TGTGCCAGCGCTGGCGGGAGCACAGATACGCAGTATTTT. This sequence encodes CASAGGSTDTQYF. V usage is TRBV7-9 and J usage is TRBJ2-3; perhaps TRBD2 as D (5 bases). The ends were cut back, 8 bases at V and 0 bases at J, with 9 bases in the middle. The CDR3 spans 13 residues. CDR1 and CDR2 from the germline V gene are SEHNR and FQNEAQ (reference sequence).

CDR3 region: CASSTGTGGGSSGNTIYF. The DNA for the CDR3 is TGTGCCAGCAGCACCGGGACAGGGGGCGGCTCGTCTGGAAACACCATATATTTT. This chain uses TRBV9 with TRBJ1-3; 12 bases agree with TRBD1. With V trimmed by 4 bases and J by 1 base, 9 bases remained unmatched. CDR3 length equals 18 residues. Germline-derived CDR1 and CDR2 are SGDLS and YYNGEE.

In nucleotides, the CDR3 is TGTGCCAGCTCACCAGGTACTGGGGCCAACGTCCTGACTTTC. Amino acid sequence: CASSPGTGANVLTF. This chain joins TRBV18 and TRBJ2-6; D is uncertain. CDR1 KGHSH and CDR2 LQKENI come from the germline V gene. V dropped 2 bases and J dropped 2 bases, with 4 bases sitting between them. The CDR3 is 14 residues long.

This clone was counted only a few times. This rearrangement joins TRBV19 to TRBJ1-2; 7 bases are a match to TRBD1. The CDR3 sequence is 14 residues long. Germline assignment: CDR1 LNHDA and CDR2 SQIVND (reference sequence). With 4 bases clipped from V and 0 bases from J, the junction kept 2 bases outside the gene matches. CDR3 amino acids: CASSRDSANYGYTF. In nucleotides, the CDR3 is TGTGCCAGTAGTAGGGACAGCGCTAACTATGGCTACACCTTC.

The rearrangement uses TRBV6-7 and TRBJ2-7; 12 bases match TRBD1. TRBV6-7 is identified as an open reading frame with a role that is uncertain. Trimming removed 1 base from V and 4 bases from J; junction bases left unmatched: 5. This CDR3 is 16 amino acids long. CDR3 in DNA: TGTGCCAGCAGTTACTTCCTGGGACAGGGGGCTTACGAGCAGTACTTC. As protein: CASSYFLGQGAYEQYF.

This clone was observed once. The chain is built from TRBV19 and TRBJ2-7; D is uncertain. The CDR3 spans 14 residues. Trimming shortened V by 2 bases and J by 0 bases, and 8 bases separated the two germline ends. Germline CDR1 and CDR2: LNHDA and SQIVND (reference sequence). DNA of the CDR3: TGTGCCAGTAGTATAACTATCAGCTCCTACGAGCAGTACTTC. Translating gives CASSITISSYEQYF.

V usage is TRBV30 and J usage is TRBJ2-7; TRBD1 aligns across 7 bases. V gave up 3 bases and J gave up 7 bases; unmatched junction bases: 6. Germline CDR1 GTSNPN, CDR2 SVGIG (reference sequence). The CDR3 extends over 12 amino acids. For the CDR3, the DNA is TGTGCCTGGAGGGTACAGGGGTTGGAGCAGTACTTC. It is translated as CAWRVQGLEQYF.